This entry is about one TCR beta chain. The entry originates in a study of blood T cell dynamics during melanoma immunotherapy. Study summary: Patients with metastatic melanoma got pembrolizumab or nivolumab-ipilimumab as first-line care.

Noted time point: week 3, after first cycle of checkpoint inhibitor. No patient had earlier systemic cancer treatment, concurrent immunosuppressants, or another active cancer. DNA loading was fixed at roughly 0.35 ug for all bulk PBMC samples. The assay was immunoSEQ multiplex PCR, and TCRdb's table has in-frame clones only and misses some. This table holds approximately 13,000 clones, about nine tenths found once. The trim removed 5 bases at V and 4 bases at J, leaving 6 bases unmatched. The CDR3 is 14 amino acids. Per the germline V gene, CDR1 is MDHEN and CDR2 is SYDVKM. This receptor was identified in a human donor with melanoma. The chain recombines TRBV28 with TRBJ1-2, with TRBD1 matching over 8 bases. The sequencing used blood, collected from a patient treated with checkpoint blockade. The CDR3 DNA reads TGTGCCAGCAGTCCAGGGGGCCCGGGCTATGGCTACACCTTC. It specifies CASSPGGPGYGYTF.